This TCR beta chain stems from a study of T cells expressing NK-cell markers. Study-wide background: Seven sequenced donors out of eight were HCMV-seropositive, one seronegative.

cDNA encoding TCR beta was synthesized via 5'RACE template switching incorporating UMIs. From its re-call of the 5' RACE reads, TCRdb lists each CDR3 protein once, without DNA. In total, the table holds 500,000 to 600,000 distinct CDR3 sequences. This CDR3 comprises 14 residues. Germline V gene sequence: CDR1 SEHNR, CDR2 FQNEAQ (reference sequence). The TCR originated in a man aged 18 to 29 in good health. The V call is TRBV7-9, the J call TRBJ1-2; TCRdb lists TRBD1, though no DNA is available to test this call. The sequencing input was blood T cells: a sorted CD56 or NKG2C T cell subset, CD4+ or CD8+ T cells, or bulk PBMC T cells (not recorded which). CDR3: CASSSRTSGNGYTF. The full variable domain, with the rest looked up from reference TRBV7-9 and TRBJ1-2, is DTGVSQNPRHKITKRGQNVTFRCDPISEHNRLYWYRQTLGQGPEFLTYFQNEAQLEKSRLLSDRFSAERPKGSFSTLEIQRTEQGDSAMYLCASSSRTSGNGYTFGSGTRLTVV.